These 6 T cell receptor beta chains were sequenced from one sample in a study of identical twins. TCRdb independently ran MiXCR on the 5' RACE reads; one entry per CDR3 protein. The data contain 550,000 to 800,000 distinct CDR3 sequences, roughly 6.6% of them singletons. These sequences were also reported in another study, on yellow fever vaccine responses in identical twins.

Sequencing input: PBMCs. The receptors were gathered from a woman between 18 and 29 years old in good health.

J is TRBJ1-1 and V is TRBV5-1, with 10 bases lining up with TRBD1. The length of the CDR3 is 14 residues. CDR1 is SGHRS and CDR2 is YFSETQ in the germline V gene. V gave up 3 bases and J gave up 6 bases; unmatched junction bases: 5. The CDR3 DNA reads TGCGCCAGCAGCTCGGGACAGGGGCTTCCTGAAGCTTTCTTT. Protein product: CASSSGQGLPEAFF. Full variable domain (missing parts from reference TRBV5-1 and TRBJ1-1): KAGVTQTPRYLIKTRGQQVTLSCSPISGHRSVSWYQQTPGQGLQFLFEYFSETQRNKGNFPGRFSGRQFSNSRSEMNVSTLELGDSALYLCASSSGQGLPEAFFGQGTRLTVV.

The chain joins TRBV5-1 to TRBJ2-2; 8 nucleotides match TRBD1. V lost 4 bases, J lost 2 bases, and 10 bases stayed unmatched. Per the germline V gene, CDR1 is SGHRS and CDR2 is YFSETQ. The CDR3 sequence is 17 residues long. The CDR3 sequence: CASSRTPGQVNTGELFF. CDR3 nucleotide sequence: TGCGCCAGCAGCCGCACCCCGGGACAGGTTAACACCGGGGAGCTGTTTTTT.

This clonotype was seen repeatedly, ten times or more. The V call is TRBV20-1, the J call TRBJ2-1; unclear D gene. The CDR3 totals 12 residues. Germline V lookup: CDR1 DFQATT, CDR2 SNEGSKA (reference sequence). V shed 1 base and J shed 3 bases, with 4 bases lying between them. The CDR3 reads CSARVVYNEQFF. Written as DNA, the CDR3 is TGCAGTGCTAGAGTTGTCTACAATGAGCAGTTCTTC.

This chain connects TRBV6-2 or TRBV6-3 to TRBJ1-5; no definite D call. Germline V gene sequence: CDR1 MNHEY, CDR2 SVGEGT. Trimming removed 5 bases at V and 7 bases at J, with 9 bases between. This CDR3 has 12 amino acids. The CDR3 region has the DNA TGTGCCAGCAGTATTCACGGACAGCCCCAGCATTTT. Its translation: CASSIHGQPQHF.

The chain has TRBV24-1 and TRBJ2-7, with 7 positions matching TRBD1. From germline, CDR1 is KGHDR and CDR2 SFDVKD. J lost 1 base, V lost 3 bases, and 2 bases had no gene match. The CDR3 spans 14 residues. The CDR3 sequence: CATSDPDRSYEQYV. CDR3 nucleotide sequence: TGTGCCACCAGTGATCCGGACAGGTCCTACGAGCAGTACGTC.

Only a few counts were recorded for this clonotype. The CDR3 region is CASSFLTYLAGNNEQFF. The CDR3 coding sequence is TGTGCCAGCAGTTTTCTGACCTACCTAGCGGGAAACAATGAGCAGTTCTTC. V and J are TRBV28 and TRBJ2-1; TRBD2 matches at 9 bases. J gave up 5 bases and V 3 bases, and 11 bases lay outside the gene matches. The V gene's germline CDR1 is MDHEN and CDR2 SYDVKM. The CDR3 runs to 17 residues.